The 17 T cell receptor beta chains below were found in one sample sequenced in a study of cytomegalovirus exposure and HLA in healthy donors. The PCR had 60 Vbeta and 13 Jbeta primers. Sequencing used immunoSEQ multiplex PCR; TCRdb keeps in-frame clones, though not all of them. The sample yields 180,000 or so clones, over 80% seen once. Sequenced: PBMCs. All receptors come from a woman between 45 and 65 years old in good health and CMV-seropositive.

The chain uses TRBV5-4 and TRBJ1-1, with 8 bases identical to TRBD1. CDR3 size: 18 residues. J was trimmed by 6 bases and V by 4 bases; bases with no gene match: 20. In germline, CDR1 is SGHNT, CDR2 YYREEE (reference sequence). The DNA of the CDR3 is TGTGCCAGCAGCCCCTCGCCTCCAAGAACAGGGGGAGCGTCTGAAGCTTTCTTT. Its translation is CASSPSPPRTGGASEAFF. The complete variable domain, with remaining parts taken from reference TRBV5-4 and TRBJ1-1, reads ETGVTQSPTHLIKTRGQQVTLRCSSQSGHNTVSWYQQALGQGPQFIFQYYREEENGRGNFPPRFSGLQFPNYSSELNVNALELDDSALYLCASSPSPPRTGGASEAFFGQGTRLTVV.

This CDR3 reads CASKVSGSYEQYF. CDR3 coding DNA: TGTGCCAGCAAAGTGAGCGGGAGTTACGAGCAGTACTTC. This rearrangement joins TRBV6-1 to TRBJ2-7; 8 bases are shared with TRBD2. Germline assignment: CDR1 MNHNS and CDR2 SASEGT. This CDR3 comprises 13 residues. V was clipped by 7 bases and J by 4 bases; unmatched bases: 6.

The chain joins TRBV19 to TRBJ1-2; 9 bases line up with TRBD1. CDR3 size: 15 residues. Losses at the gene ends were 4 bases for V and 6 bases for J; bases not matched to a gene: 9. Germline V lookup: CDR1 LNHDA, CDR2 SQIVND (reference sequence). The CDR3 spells CASSSPRTGADGYTF. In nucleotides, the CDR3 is TGTGCCAGTAGTAGCCCCCGGACAGGGGCGGATGGCTACACCTTC.

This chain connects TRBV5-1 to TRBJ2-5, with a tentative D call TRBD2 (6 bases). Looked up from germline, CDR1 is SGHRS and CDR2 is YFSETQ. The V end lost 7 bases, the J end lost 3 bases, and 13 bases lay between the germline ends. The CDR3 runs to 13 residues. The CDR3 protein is CASGGLSEETQYF. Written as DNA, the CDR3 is TGCGCCAGCGGGGGACTGAGCGAAGAGACCCAGTACTTC.

CDR3 loop: CAWSRRAGVYNEQFF. The CDR3 nucleotides are TGTGCCTGGAGTAGGCGAGCGGGGGTATACAATGAGCAGTTCTTC. The chain couples TRBV30 to TRBJ2-1; 8 bases line up with TRBD2. Germline CDR1 GTSNPN, CDR2 SVGIG (reference sequence). V lost 2 bases, J lost 4 bases, and 7 bases stayed unmatched. The CDR3 totals 15 residues.

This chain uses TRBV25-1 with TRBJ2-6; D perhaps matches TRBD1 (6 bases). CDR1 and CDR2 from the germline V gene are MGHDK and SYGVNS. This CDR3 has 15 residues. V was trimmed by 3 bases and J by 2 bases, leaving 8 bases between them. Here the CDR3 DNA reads TGTGCCAGCAGTGATGACAGGCCTGGGGCCAACGTCCTGACTTTC. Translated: CASSDDRPGANVLTF.

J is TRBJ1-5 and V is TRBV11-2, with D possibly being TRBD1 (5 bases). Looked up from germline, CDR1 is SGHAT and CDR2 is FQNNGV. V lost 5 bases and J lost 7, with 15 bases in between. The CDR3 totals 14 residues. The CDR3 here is CASSTGGIGQPQHF. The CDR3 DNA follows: TGTGCCAGCAGCACGGGGGGGATAGGCCAGCCCCAGCATTTT.

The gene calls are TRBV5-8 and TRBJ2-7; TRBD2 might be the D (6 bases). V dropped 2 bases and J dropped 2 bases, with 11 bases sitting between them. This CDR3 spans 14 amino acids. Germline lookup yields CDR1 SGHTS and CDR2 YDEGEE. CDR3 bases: TGTGCCAGCAGCTTAGGAGGGAACCCCTACGAGCAGTACTTC. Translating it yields CASSLGGNPYEQYF.

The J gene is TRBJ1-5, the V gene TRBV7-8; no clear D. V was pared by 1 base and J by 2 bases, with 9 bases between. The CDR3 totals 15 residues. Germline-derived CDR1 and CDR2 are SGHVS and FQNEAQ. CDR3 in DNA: TGTGCCAGCAGCTTAGTGGCAGGTGGCAATCAGCCCCAGCATTTT. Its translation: CASSLVAGGNQPQHF.

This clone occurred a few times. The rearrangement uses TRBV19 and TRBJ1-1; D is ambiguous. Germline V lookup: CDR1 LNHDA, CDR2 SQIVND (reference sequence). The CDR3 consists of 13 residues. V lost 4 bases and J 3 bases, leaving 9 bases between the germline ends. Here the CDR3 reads CASSTTADTEAFF. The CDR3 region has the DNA TGTGCCAGTAGTACCACAGCGGACACTGAAGCTTTCTTT.

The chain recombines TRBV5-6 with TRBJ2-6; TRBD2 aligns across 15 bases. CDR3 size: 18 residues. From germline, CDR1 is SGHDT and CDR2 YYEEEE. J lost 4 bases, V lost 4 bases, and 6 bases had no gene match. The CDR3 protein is CASSPGTSGRRGANVLTF. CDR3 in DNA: TGTGCCAGCAGCCCCGGGACTAGCGGGAGGAGGGGGGCCAACGTCCTGACTTTC.

Here the CDR3 reads CASSHGGTNEKLFF. The CDR3 bases are TGTGCCAGCAGTCACGGGGGAACTAATGAAAAACTGTTTTTT. The chain employs TRBV6-6 and TRBJ1-4; D may be TRBD1 (5 bases). Germline V gene lookup returns CDR1 MNHNY and CDR2 SVGAGI (reference sequence). Trimming shortened V by 5 bases and J by 1 base, and 8 bases separated the two germline ends. The CDR3 extends over 14 amino acids.

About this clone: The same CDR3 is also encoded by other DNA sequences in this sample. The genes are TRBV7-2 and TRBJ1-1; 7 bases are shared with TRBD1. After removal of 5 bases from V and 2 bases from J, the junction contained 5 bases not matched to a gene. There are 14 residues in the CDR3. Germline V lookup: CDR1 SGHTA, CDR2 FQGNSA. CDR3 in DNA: TGTGCCAGCAGCCGTGGGACAGCTAACACTGAAGCTTTCTTT. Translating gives CASSRGTANTEAFF.

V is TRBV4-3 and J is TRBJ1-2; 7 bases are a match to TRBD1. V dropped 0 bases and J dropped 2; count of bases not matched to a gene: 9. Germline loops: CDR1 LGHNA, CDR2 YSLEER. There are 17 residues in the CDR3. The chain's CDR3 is CASSQDPRQGLNYGYTF. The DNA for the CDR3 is TGCGCCAGCAGCCAAGATCCCCGACAGGGTCTAAACTATGGCTACACCTTC.

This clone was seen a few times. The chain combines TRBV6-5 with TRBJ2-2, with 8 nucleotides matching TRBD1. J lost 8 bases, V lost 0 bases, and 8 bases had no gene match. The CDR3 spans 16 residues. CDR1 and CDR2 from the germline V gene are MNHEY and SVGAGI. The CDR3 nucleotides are TGTGCCAGCAGTTACTCGACTGGACAGGGAGTAGGGGAGCTGTTTTTT. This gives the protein CASSYSTGQGVGELFF.

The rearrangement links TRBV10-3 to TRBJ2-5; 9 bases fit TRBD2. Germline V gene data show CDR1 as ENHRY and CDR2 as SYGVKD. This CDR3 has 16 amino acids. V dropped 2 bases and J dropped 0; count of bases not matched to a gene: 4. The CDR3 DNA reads TGTGCCATCAGTGAGACGGCTAGCGGGAACCAAGAGACCCAGTACTTC. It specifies CAISETASGNQETQYF.

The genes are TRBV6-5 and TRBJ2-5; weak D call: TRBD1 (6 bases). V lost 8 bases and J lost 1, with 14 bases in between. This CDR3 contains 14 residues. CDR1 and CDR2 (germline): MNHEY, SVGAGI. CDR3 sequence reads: CASGADRPQETQYF. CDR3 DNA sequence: TGTGCCAGCGGGGCAGACAGGCCCCAAGAGACCCAGTACTTC.